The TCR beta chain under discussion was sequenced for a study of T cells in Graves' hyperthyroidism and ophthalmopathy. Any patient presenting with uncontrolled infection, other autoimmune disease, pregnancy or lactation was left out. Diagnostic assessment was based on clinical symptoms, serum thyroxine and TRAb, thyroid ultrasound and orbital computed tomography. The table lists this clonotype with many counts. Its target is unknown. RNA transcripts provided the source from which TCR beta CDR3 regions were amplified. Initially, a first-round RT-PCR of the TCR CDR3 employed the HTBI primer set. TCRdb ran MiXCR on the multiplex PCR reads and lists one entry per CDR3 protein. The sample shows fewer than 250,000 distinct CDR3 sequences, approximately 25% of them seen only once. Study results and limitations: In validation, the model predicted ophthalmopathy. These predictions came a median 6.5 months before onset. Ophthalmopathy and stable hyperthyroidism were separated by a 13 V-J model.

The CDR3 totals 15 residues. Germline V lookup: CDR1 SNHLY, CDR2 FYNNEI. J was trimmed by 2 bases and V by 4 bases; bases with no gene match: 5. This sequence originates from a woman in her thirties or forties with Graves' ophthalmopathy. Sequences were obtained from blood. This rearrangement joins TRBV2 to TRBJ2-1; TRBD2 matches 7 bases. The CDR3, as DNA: TGTGCCAGCAGTGCTCTGGCGGGAGCCTACAATGAGCAGTTCTTC. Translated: CASSALAGAYNEQFF.